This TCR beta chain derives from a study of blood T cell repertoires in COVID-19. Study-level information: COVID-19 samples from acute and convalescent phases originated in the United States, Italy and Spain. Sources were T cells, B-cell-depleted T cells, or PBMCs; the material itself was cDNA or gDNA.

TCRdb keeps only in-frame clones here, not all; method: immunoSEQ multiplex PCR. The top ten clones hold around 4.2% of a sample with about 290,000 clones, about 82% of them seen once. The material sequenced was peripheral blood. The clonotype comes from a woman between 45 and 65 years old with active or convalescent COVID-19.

The CDR3, as DNA: TGTGCCAGCAGCAGGAGGGTGCTGGGTGGAGATACGCAGTATTTT. Residues: CASSRRVLGGDTQYF. V is TRBV9 and J is TRBJ2-3; perhaps TRBD2 as D (6 bases). There are 15 residues in the CDR3. Germline CDR1 SGDLS, CDR2 YYNGEE. The ends were cut back, 4 bases at V and 5 bases at J, with 17 bases in the middle.